The 23 T cell receptor beta chains reported below all come from one sample, sequenced in a study of T cell responses to AZD1222 COVID-19 vaccine. Assay used: immunoSEQ multiplex PCR; TCRdb lists only in-frame clones, some missing. The data hold 200,000 or so clones, with about nine tenths observed a single time. Sequenced here: peripheral blood, sampled on day 0 of AZD1222 vaccination. These receptors were obtained from an adult in good health.

This clone was seen a few times. J is TRBJ1-6 and V is TRBV5-5, with a weak D call TRBD1 (5 bases). V dropped 0 bases and J dropped 8 bases, with 15 bases sitting between them. CDR3 length: 16 amino acids. Per the germline V gene, CDR1 is SGHKS and CDR2 is YYEKEE (reference sequence). The CDR3 reads CASSLGVGVSYSPLHF. CDR3 nucleotides: TGTGCCAGCAGCTTGGGTGTGGGGGTATCCTATTCACCCCTCCACTTT.

The chain uses TRBV9 and TRBJ1-1; maybe TRBD1 (5 bases). The CDR3 runs 15 residues. The germline V gene has CDR1 SGDLS and CDR2 YYNGEE. Trimming shortened V by 0 bases and J by 6 bases, and 15 bases separated the two germline ends. The CDR3 DNA follows: TGTGCCAGCAGCGTAGCTCCGCAGGGCCTGGCTGAAGCTTTCTTT. It encodes CASSVAPQGLAEAFF.

The chain is built from TRBV7-2 and TRBJ1-5, with D uncertain. The ends were cut back, 5 bases at V and 0 bases at J, with 8 bases in the middle. Looked up from germline, CDR1 is SGHTA and CDR2 is FQGNSA. The CDR3 loop spans 14 amino acids. The CDR3: CASSVSDSNQPQHF. The CDR3 coding sequence is TGTGCCAGCAGCGTCTCGGATAGCAATCAGCCCCAGCATTTT.

The V gene is TRBV19, the J gene TRBJ1-6; perhaps TRBD1 as D (6 bases). The CDR3 is 15 amino acids. With 7 bases removed from V and 0 bases from J, the gap between germline ends came to 10 bases. Germline V CDR1 and CDR2: LNHDA, SQIVND (reference sequence). Here the CDR3 reads CASKGGNSYNSPLHF. CDR3 DNA: TGTGCCAGTAAAGGGGGGAACTCCTATAATTCACCCCTCCACTTT.

The V gene is TRBV11-2, the J gene TRBJ2-1; 10 positions match TRBD2. Germline V gene lookup returns CDR1 SGHAT and CDR2 FQNNGV. The CDR3 is made up of 15 amino acids. The J segment lost 3 bases and the V segment lost 4 bases, leaving 3 bases of the junction unmatched. CDR3 loop: CASSSRTSGYNEQFF. CDR3 bases: TGTGCCAGCAGCTCCCGGACTAGCGGCTACAATGAGCAGTTCTTC. The variable domain in full, completed from reference TRBV11-2 and TRBJ2-1, reads EAGVAQSPRYKIIEKRQSVAFWCNPISGHATLYWYQQILGQGPKLLIQFQNNGVVDDSQLPKDRFSAERLKGVDSTLKIQPAKLEDSAVYLCASSSRTSGYNEQFFGPGTRLTVL.

This rearrangement joins TRBV18 to TRBJ2-3; 7 positions agree with TRBD2. The V gene end was trimmed by 4 bases and the J gene end by 1 base; junction bases not matched to a gene: 11. The CDR3 spans 17 residues. Germline CDR1 KGHSH, CDR2 LQKENI. CDR3 nucleotides: TGTGCCAGCTCACACTTAGCGGGCGGGAGACGCACAGATACGCAGTATTTT. Encoded protein: CASSHLAGGRRTDTQYF.

This chain joins TRBV27 and TRBJ2-1, with D unresolved. V was shortened by 3 bases and J by 5 bases, with 11 bases between the two germline ends. This CDR3 contains 14 residues. Germline CDR1 MNHEY, CDR2 SMNVEV (reference sequence). Here the CDR3 DNA reads TGTGCCAGCAGTTTCAGAGCGTTCAACAATGAGCAGTTCTTC. As protein: CASSFRAFNNEQFF.

The genes are TRBV6-2 or TRBV6-3 and TRBJ2-5, with D tentatively TRBD2 (6 bases). Deletions cut 0 bases from V and 2 bases from J, with 13 bases between. CDR3 length equals 16 residues. Germline CDR1 reads MNHEY; CDR2 reads SVGEGT. The DNA for the CDR3 is TGTGCCAGCAGTTACTCTCTAGCGAGACCTCAAGAGACCCAGTACTTC. This encodes CASSYSLARPQETQYF.

V gene TRBV5-4 combines with J gene TRBJ2-3; the D call may be TRBD1 or TRBD2 (5 bases each). V lost 2 bases, J lost 5 bases, and 18 bases lay in between. The CDR3 contains 16 residues. Germline V CDR1 and CDR2: SGHNT, YYREEE (reference sequence). CDR3 amino acids: CASSFRRTGQGDTQYF. In nucleotides, the CDR3 is TGTGCCAGCAGCTTCCGTCGAACGGGGCAAGGAGATACGCAGTATTTT. The full variable domain, completed using reference TRBV5-4 and TRBJ2-3, is ETGVTQSPTHLIKTRGQQVTLRCSSQSGHNTVSWYQQALGQGPQFIFQYYREEENGRGNFPPRFSGLQFPNYSSELNVNALELDDSALYLCASSFRRTGQGDTQYFGPGTRLTVL.

The rearrangement uses TRBV4-1 and TRBJ1-4; no clear D. The CDR3 is 14 residues long. The V end was cut by 3 bases, the J end by 6 bases, with 11 bases between. The V gene's germline CDR1 is MGHRA and CDR2 YSYEKL. The CDR3 sequence: CASSHIPSDEKLFF. In DNA, the CDR3 is TGCGCCAGCAGCCACATCCCGTCAGATGAAAAACTGTTTTTT.

Turning to this clone: This specimen includes other DNA sequences encoding the same CDR3. This chain uses TRBV9 with TRBJ1-6; TRBD1 matches at 7 bases. There are 14 residues in the CDR3. Germline trimming cut 3 bases from V and 5 bases from J; bases unmatched to any gene: 2. Germline V lookup: CDR1 SGDLS, CDR2 YYNGEE. CDR3 nucleotides: TGTGCCAGCAGCGCCGGGACAGATAATTCACCCCTCCACTTT. It translates to CASSAGTDNSPLHF.

The rearrangement joins TRBV19 to TRBJ1-5; 10 nucleotides align to TRBD1. The length of the CDR3 is 17 residues. Germline trimming cut 4 bases from V and 2 bases from J; bases unmatched to any gene: 8. Germline CDR1 is LNHDA and CDR2 is SQIVND (reference sequence). Here the CDR3 DNA reads TGTGCCAGTAGTACGTTGACAGGGGGCCTCGGCAATCAGCCCCAGCATTTT. Its translation is CASSTLTGGLGNQPQHF.

This chain uses TRBV12-3 or TRBV12-4 with TRBJ1-1; weak D call: TRBD1 (5 bases). Trimming pared 6 bases from V and 12 bases from J, leaving 11 bases between. The length of the CDR3 is 10 residues. The chain's CDR3 is CASSYRSTFF. In DNA form, the CDR3 reads TGTGCCAGCAGCTACAGGAGTACTTTCTTT.

This sequence joins TRBV9 and TRBJ2-1; a weak D match, TRBD2 (6 bases). V lost 4 bases and J 10 bases, leaving 15 bases between the germline ends. This CDR3 region has 13 residues. CDR1 is SGDLS, CDR2 YYNGEE, per germline. The CDR3 coding sequence is TGTGCCAGCAGCTCCCGGAGGAGGGAGGAGCAGTTCTTC. The encoded protein is CASSSRRREEQFF.

The chain recombines TRBV19 with TRBJ1-3, with D unclear. Germline V gene data show CDR1 as LNHDA and CDR2 as SQIVND (reference sequence). This CDR3 has 15 residues. The ends were cut back, 5 bases at V and 0 bases at J, with 11 bases in the middle. CDR3 nucleotide sequence: TGTGCCAGTAGTTCTGAACTACGCTCTGGAAACACCATATATTTT. It encodes CASSSELRSGNTIYF.

This chain joins TRBV9 and TRBJ1-2; 11 bases match TRBD1. This CDR3 is built from 16 residues. The J segment lost 8 bases and the V segment lost 0 bases, leaving 9 bases of the junction unmatched. Germline V gene sequence: CDR1 SGDLS, CDR2 YYNGEE. CDR3 protein: CASSVDPGQGARGYTF. The CDR3 nucleotides read TGTGCCAGCAGCGTAGACCCTGGACAGGGGGCGCGAGGCTACACCTTC.

V and J are TRBV4-1 and TRBJ1-2; a weak D match, TRBD1 (5 bases). The germline V gene has CDR1 MGHRA and CDR2 YSYEKL. The CDR3 spans 15 residues. V lost 0 bases to trimming and J lost 4 bases, with 12 bases between them. The CDR3 loop is CASSQDGAGVYGYTF. The CDR3 DNA reads TGCGCCAGCAGCCAAGACGGGGCGGGGGTCTATGGCTACACCTTC.

The V gene is TRBV7-6, the J gene TRBJ1-3; 8 bases are a match to TRBD1. CDR1 is SGHVS, CDR2 FNYEAQ, per germline. The CDR3 contains 15 residues. Unmatched junction bases numbered 3, after V lost 5 bases and J lost 0 bases. CDR3: CASSLDRGSGNTIYF. CDR3 sequence (DNA): TGTGCCAGCAGCCTAGACAGGGGCTCTGGAAACACCATATATTTT.

J is TRBJ2-5 and V is TRBV7-9; TRBD2 is a possible D gene (6 bases). CDR1 is SEHNR, CDR2 FQNEAQ, per germline (reference sequence). This CDR3 spans 17 amino acids. V shed 5 bases and J shed 2 bases, with 21 bases lying between them. The DNA of the CDR3 is TGTGCCAGCAGCCATTCCGGGGGACCCCCCCTGCAAGAGACCCAGTACTTC. This codes for CASSHSGGPPLQETQYF.

The chain combines TRBV6-5 with TRBJ1-6; perhaps TRBD1 as D (5 bases). Per germline, CDR1 MNHEY and CDR2 SVGAGI. CDR3 length: 14 residues. Trimming shortened V by 5 bases and J by 5 bases, and 10 bases separated the two germline ends. The CDR3 sequence is CASSPGTNNSPLHF. In DNA, the CDR3 is TGTGCCAGCAGTCCCGGGACCAATAATTCACCCCTCCACTTT.

The chain joins TRBV15 to TRBJ2-7; 8 bases agree with TRBD1. V lost 0 bases and J lost 2; bases outside the gene matches: 9. The germline CDR1 and CDR2 sequences are LNHNV and YYDKDF (reference sequence). The CDR3 contains 17 residues. The DNA for the CDR3 is TGTGCCACCAGCAGAGATAGCCAGGGGGCACTACCCTACGAGCAGTACTTC. Its protein is CATSRDSQGALPYEQYF.

The rearrangement uses TRBV2 and TRBJ1-1, with unresolved D. V lost 5 bases and J 0 bases, leaving 7 bases between the germline ends. Germline V CDR1 and CDR2: SNHLY, FYNNEI. CDR3 size: 13 residues. The CDR3 DNA sequence: TGTGCCAGCAGTCGGGGTATGAACACTGAAGCTTTCTTT. Translation gives CASSRGMNTEAFF.

This clone appeared a single time. V gene TRBV9 combines with J gene TRBJ1-2, with TRBD1 matching over 9 bases. The CDR3 spans 15 residues. V lost 2 bases and J lost 5; bases outside the gene matches: 7. The germline gives CDR1 SGDLS, CDR2 YYNGEE. The CDR3 nucleotides are TGTGCCAGCAGCGTGGGATTGGGACAGGGATATGGCTACACCTTC. This codes for CASSVGLGQGYGYTF.